Listed below are T cell receptor beta chains from one sample, sequenced in a study of metastatic and nonmetastatic thyroid tumors. TCRdb reprocessed the PCR reads using MiXCR. The sample lists 25,000 to 35,000 clones, around 25% occurring once. The sample consisted of blood. Source of these receptors: a female donor with papillary thyroid cancer or a benign thyroid nodule (not recorded which). Some clones in this sample may be carry-over from other donors' samples. CDR3s include the opening cysteine and the closing phenylalanine or tryptophan. Each record gives: V gene, J gene, clone size, D gene, CDR3 DNA, CDR3 protein. A D gene is named only where the DNA matches it firmly. Sizes are listed as how often the clone was seen (once, few, many) or a class if it is expanded.

TRBV20-1,TRBJ2-3,many,.,TGCAGTGCTAGTTACACAGATACGCAGTATTTT,CSASYTDTQYF
TRBV6-1,TRBJ2-7,many,TRBD2,TGTGCCAGCAGTGAAATCGGACTAGCGGGGTTCTACGAGCAGTACTTC,CASSEIGLAGFYEQYF
TRBV6-1,TRBJ1-4,many,TRBD1,TGTGCCAGCAGCTGGACAGGGGGCGATGAAAAACTGTTTTTT,CASSWTGGDEKLFF
TRBV5-6,TRBJ2-3,many,.,TGTGCCAGCAGCCCGTGGGGGGAATACACAGATACGCAGTATTTT,CASSPWGEYTDTQYF
TRBV5-6,TRBJ1-2,many,.,TGTGCCAGCAGCTCGGGGGGGGAGTATGGCTACACCTTC,CASSSGGEYGYTF
TRBV20-1,TRBJ1-1,few,.,TGCAGTGCCCCGCACAGGGTGAGGGGCGCTTTCTTT,CSAPHRVRGAFF
TRBV18,TRBJ1-5,many,TRBD1,TGTGCCAGCTCACCACCTGGGACAGGCTCGGGTGTAATGGCCCAGCATTTT,CASSPPGTGSGVMAQHF
TRBV20-1,TRBJ2-7,many,.,TGCAGTGCCACCTACCTCCTCCGGGGCGACGAGCAGTACTTC,CSATYLLRGDEQYF
TRBV10-2,TRBJ2-5,many,.,TGCGCCAGCAGTGAGGGGGTAGTCCAAGAGACCCAGTACTTC,CASSEGVVQETQYF
TRBV5-1,TRBJ2-7,many,.,TGCGCCAGCAGCAGGGGCAGAAACCAATACGAGCAGTACTTC,CASSRGRNQYEQYF